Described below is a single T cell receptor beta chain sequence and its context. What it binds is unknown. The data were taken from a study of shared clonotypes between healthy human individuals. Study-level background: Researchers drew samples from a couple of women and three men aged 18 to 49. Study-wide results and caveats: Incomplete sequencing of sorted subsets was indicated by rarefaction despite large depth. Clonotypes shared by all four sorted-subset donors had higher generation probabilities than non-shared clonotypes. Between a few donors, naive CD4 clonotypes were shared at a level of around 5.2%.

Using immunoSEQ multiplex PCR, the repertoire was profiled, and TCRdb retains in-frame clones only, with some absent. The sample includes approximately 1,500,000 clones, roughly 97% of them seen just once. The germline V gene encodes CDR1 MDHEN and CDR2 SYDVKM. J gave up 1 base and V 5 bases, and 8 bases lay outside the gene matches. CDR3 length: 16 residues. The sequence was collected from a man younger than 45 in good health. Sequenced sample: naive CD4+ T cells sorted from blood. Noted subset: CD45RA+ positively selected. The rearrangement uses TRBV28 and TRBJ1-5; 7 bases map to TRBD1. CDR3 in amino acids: CASSPRQGLSNQPQHF. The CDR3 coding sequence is TGTGCCAGCAGTCCCCGACAGGGTCTGAGCAATCAGCCCCAGCATTTT.